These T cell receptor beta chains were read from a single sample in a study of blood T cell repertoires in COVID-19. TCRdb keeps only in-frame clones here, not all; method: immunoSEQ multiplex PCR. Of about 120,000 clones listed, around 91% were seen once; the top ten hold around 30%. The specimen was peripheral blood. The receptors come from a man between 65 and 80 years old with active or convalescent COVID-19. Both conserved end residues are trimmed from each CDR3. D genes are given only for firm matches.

cdr3_aa: ASSLTGAGDEQY; cdr3_length: 12; v_call: TRBV11-3; j_call: TRBJ2-7; d_call: TRBD1
cdr3_aa: ASSFGGANYGYT; cdr3_length: 12; v_call: TRBV28; j_call: TRBJ1-2; d_call: .
cdr3_aa: ASSRDRYGYGYT; cdr3_length: 12; v_call: TRBV5-5; j_call: TRBJ1-2; d_call: TRBD1
cdr3_aa: ASSHSTGTEAF; cdr3_length: 11; v_call: TRBV4-1; j_call: TRBJ1-1; d_call: .
cdr3_aa: ASSQEGGYLTSGNTIY; cdr3_length: 16; v_call: TRBV5-6; j_call: TRBJ1-3; d_call: .
cdr3_aa: ASSQEGVNTEAF; cdr3_length: 12; v_call: TRBV4-1; j_call: TRBJ1-1; d_call: .
cdr3_aa: ASSLGGQAGELF; cdr3_length: 12; v_call: TRBV7-9; j_call: TRBJ2-2; d_call: .
cdr3_aa: ASSLEGLGETQY; cdr3_length: 12; v_call: TRBV27; j_call: TRBJ2-5; d_call: .
cdr3_aa: ASSYRQGSDEQY; cdr3_length: 12; v_call: TRBV6-5; j_call: TRBJ2-7; d_call: TRBD1
cdr3_aa: ASRLQWGLAGGGTQY; cdr3_length: 15; v_call: TRBV5-5; j_call: TRBJ2-5; d_call: TRBD2
cdr3_aa: ASSLLQGTTEAF; cdr3_length: 12; v_call: TRBV5-8; j_call: TRBJ1-1; d_call: .
cdr3_aa: ASRSRVNTEAF; cdr3_length: 11; v_call: TRBV2; j_call: TRBJ1-1; d_call: .
cdr3_aa: ASTSLGGGEDTQY; cdr3_length: 13; v_call: TRBV13; j_call: TRBJ2-3; d_call: TRBD2
cdr3_aa: AISESGAGGRDYGYT; cdr3_length: 15; v_call: TRBV10-3; j_call: TRBJ1-2; d_call: TRBD1
cdr3_aa: ASSPPSQAKNIQY; cdr3_length: 13; v_call: TRBV18; j_call: TRBJ2-4; d_call: .